This T cell receptor beta chain originates from a study of blood T cell repertoires in COVID-19. Enrollees, 18 to 89 years old, lived in approximately 24 US areas. Generated by immunoSEQ multiplex PCR, the TCRdb table keeps only in-frame clones and is missing some. The table lists over 400,000 clones, approximately 90% of them singletons, with 6.5% to 9.5% in the top ten. This clone was observed a handful of times. Sequenced material: PBMCs or T cells enriched from blood (not recorded which). The TCR originated in a woman in her sixties or seventies who had recovered from COVID-19.

The CDR3 is CASSERLQSLHF. The DNA of the CDR3 is TGTGCCAGCAGTGAACGACTGCAGTCCCTCCACTTT. The V gene is TRBV6-1, the J gene TRBJ1-6, with D uncertain. V gave up 2 bases and J gave up 14 bases, with 10 bases separating them. The CDR3 runs 12 residues. Germline V gene sequence: CDR1 MNHNS, CDR2 SASEGT.